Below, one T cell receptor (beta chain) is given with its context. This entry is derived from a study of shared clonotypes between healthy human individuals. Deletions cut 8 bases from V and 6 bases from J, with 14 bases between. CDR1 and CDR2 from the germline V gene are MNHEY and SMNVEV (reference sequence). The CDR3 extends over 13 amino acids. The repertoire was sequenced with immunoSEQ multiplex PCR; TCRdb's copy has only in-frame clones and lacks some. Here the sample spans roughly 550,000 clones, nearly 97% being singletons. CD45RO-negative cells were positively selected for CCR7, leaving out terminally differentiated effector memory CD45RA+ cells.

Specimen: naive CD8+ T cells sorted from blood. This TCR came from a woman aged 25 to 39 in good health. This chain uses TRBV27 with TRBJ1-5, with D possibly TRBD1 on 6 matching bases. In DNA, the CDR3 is TGTGCCAGCGGGGACATGAGGGGTCAGCCCCAGCATTTT. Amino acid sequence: CASGDMRGQPQHF.